The 26 T cell receptor beta chains listed next were all sequenced from one sample in a study of cytomegalovirus exposure and HLA in healthy donors. PCR involved 60 Vbeta and 13 Jbeta primers. Data came from immunoSEQ multiplex PCR; TCRdb stores just in-frame clones and leaves some out. The profile shows about 55,000 clones, roughly 85% of them singletons. Specimen: PBMCs. These receptors all come from a young man in good health and CMV-seronegative.

The V and J genes are TRBV6-5 and TRBJ2-7; 9 nucleotides align to TRBD1. With 0 bases clipped from V and 1 base from J, the junction kept 1 base outside the gene matches. The germline CDR1 and CDR2 sequences are MNHEY and SVGAGI. This CDR3 is 15 amino acids long. CDR3 in amino acids: CASSYSTGGSYEQYF. DNA for the CDR3: TGTGCCAGCAGTTACTCGACAGGGGGATCCTACGAGCAGTACTTC.

The V call is TRBV6-5, the J call TRBJ1-2, with 7 bases aligning to TRBD1. The trim removed 2 bases at V and 7 bases at J, leaving 4 bases unmatched. The CDR3 extends over 13 amino acids. Germline assignment: CDR1 MNHEY and CDR2 SVGAGI. This CDR3 is CASSYDRESGYTF. The CDR3 bases are TGTGCCAGCAGTTACGACAGGGAGTCTGGCTACACCTTC.

This clone was seen more than once but under ten times. The chain uses TRBV6-1 and TRBJ2-2; 13 positions agree with TRBD2. The ends lost 4 bases at V and 1 base at J; junction bases unmatched: 0. CDR3 length: 16 amino acids. Germline values: CDR1 MNHNS, CDR2 SASEGT. CDR3 nucleotides: TGTGCCAGCAGTGGACTAGCGGGGGGGAACACCGGGGAGCTGTTTTTT. Amino acid sequence: CASSGLAGGNTGELFF.

In this sample, this clone turned up a few times. The chain recombines TRBV13 with TRBJ2-3, with D perhaps TRBD1 (6 bases). Germline values: CDR1 PRHDT, CDR2 FYEKMQ (reference sequence). The CDR3 contains 17 residues. The V end lost 5 bases, the J end lost 4 bases, and 22 bases lay between the germline ends. The CDR3 DNA reads TGTGCCAGCAGCCGGACCGCCCTTAACAGGGACCCAGATACGCAGTATTTT. This codes for CASSRTALNRDPDTQYF.

The sample holds a few counts of this clone. The V and J genes are TRBV5-8 and TRBJ2-5, with 7 nucleotides matching TRBD2. CDR3 size: 15 residues. Trimming cost V 1 base and J 4 bases; bases outside gene matches: 7. The germline gives CDR1 SGHTS, CDR2 YDEGEE. The CDR3 sequence: CASSLMRGSGETQYF. The CDR3 region has the DNA TGTGCCAGCAGCTTGATGCGGGGGAGCGGAGAGACCCAGTACTTC.

The gene calls are TRBV7-2 and TRBJ1-6; 7 bases map to TRBD1. Germline V gene lookup returns CDR1 SGHTA and CDR2 FQGNSA. J lost 10 bases, V lost 1 base, and 1 base had no gene match. This CDR3 has 13 residues. Here the CDR3 reads CASSLDRGSPLHF. The CDR3 DNA is TGTGCCAGCAGCTTAGACAGGGGATCACCCCTCCACTTT.

This sequence joins TRBV6-1 and TRBJ2-1; the match to TRBD1 covers 10 bases. Germline V gene sequence: CDR1 MNHNS, CDR2 SASEGT. The junction had 8 bases not matched to a gene; V was cut back by 3 bases and J by 3 bases. The CDR3 is 17 amino acids. The CDR3 loop reads CASSDGDRGRRYNEQFF. In nucleotides, the CDR3 is TGTGCCAGCAGTGACGGGGACAGGGGACGGCGCTACAATGAGCAGTTCTTC.

DNA for the CDR3: TGCGCCAGCAGTGAGCTAGCTGTCGGGGAGCAGTTCTTC. This sequence encodes CASSELAVGEQFF. This sequence joins TRBV10-2 and TRBJ2-1, with D maybe TRBD2 (5 bases). The V gene's germline CDR1 is WSHSY and CDR2 SAAADI. V was clipped by 2 bases and J by 10 bases, with 12 bases between them. The CDR3 extends over 13 amino acids.

The rearrangement joins TRBV6-5 to TRBJ1-5, with TRBD1 matching 7 bases. Germline loops: CDR1 MNHEY, CDR2 SVGAGI. V was clipped by 6 bases and J by 4 bases; unmatched bases: 9. The CDR3 consists of 15 residues. This CDR3 is CASSPNPTGNQPQHF. CDR3 DNA sequence: TGTGCCAGCAGCCCCAACCCGACAGGGAATCAGCCCCAGCATTTT.

This chain links TRBV14 with TRBJ2-2; D not resolved. Trimming took 2 bases from V and 4 from J, leaving 8 bases between them. CDR3 length equals 14 residues. The germline V gene has CDR1 SGHDN and CDR2 FVKESK. CDR3 coding DNA: TGTGCCAGCAGCCAACAACTTGGCACCGGGGAGCTGTTTTTT. This translates into CASSQQLGTGELFF.

V is TRBV7-8 and J is TRBJ2-1, with D tentatively TRBD2 (6 bases). The CDR3 has 15 residues. Trimming pared 3 bases from V and 5 bases from J, leaving 14 bases between. Germline V gene lookup returns CDR1 SGHVS and CDR2 FQNEAQ. CDR3 sequence: CASSFLRGRNNEQFF. CDR3 DNA: TGTGCCAGCAGCTTCTTGCGGGGTAGAAACAATGAGCAGTTCTTC.

This chain joins TRBV18 and TRBJ1-1, with 7 nucleotides matching TRBD1. V lost 2 bases, J lost 4 bases, and 1 base stayed unmatched. The CDR3 runs to 13 residues. Looked up from germline, CDR1 is KGHSH and CDR2 is LQKENI. The CDR3 coding sequence is TGTGCCAGCTCACCAACAGGGGTCACTGAAGCTTTCTTT. As protein: CASSPTGVTEAFF. Full variable domain (missing parts from reference TRBV18 and TRBJ1-1): NAGVMQNPRHLVRRRGQEARLRCSPMKGHSHVYWYRQLPEEGLKFMVYLQKENIIDESGMPKERFSAEFPKEGPSILRIQQVVRGDSAAYFCASSPTGVTEAFFGQGTRLTVV.

The chain recombines TRBV7-2 with TRBJ2-5, with TRBD2 as a possible D gene (5 bases). This CDR3 region has 13 residues. With 1 base removed from V and 7 bases from J, the gap between germline ends came to 10 bases. Per germline, CDR1 SGHTA and CDR2 FQGNSA. The CDR3 spells CASSLEGVGTQYF. The CDR3 bases are TGTGCCAGCAGCTTAGAGGGAGTAGGGACCCAGTACTTC.

J is TRBJ2-7 and V is TRBV15; D is perhaps TRBD1 (6 bases). The ends were cut back, 0 bases at V and 3 bases at J, with 9 bases in the middle. Germline loops: CDR1 LNHNV, CDR2 YYDKDF (reference sequence). The CDR3 length is 14 residues. For the CDR3, the DNA is TGTGCCACCAGCAGAGATCTACAGGGCTACGAGCAGTACTTC. Translation: CATSRDLQGYEQYF.

The V and J genes are TRBV7-3 and TRBJ2-2; no reliable D call. This CDR3 region has 15 residues. CDR1 SGHTA and CDR2 FQGTGA come from the germline V gene. Deletions cut 1 base from V and 0 bases from J, with 6 bases between. The CDR3 loop reads CASSLSSSNTGELFF. CDR3 coding DNA: TGTGCCAGCAGCTTAAGTAGTTCGAACACCGGGGAGCTGTTTTTT.

V usage is TRBV28 and J usage is TRBJ2-2; 7 bases are a match to TRBD1. CDR3 length equals 16 residues. From germline, CDR1 is MDHEN and CDR2 SYDVKM. The V and J ends lost 5 bases and 9 bases, in that order; junction bases with no gene match: 15. CDR3 amino acids: CASSNRDSDTRRELFF. The CDR3 DNA is TGTGCCAGCAGTAACCGGGACAGCGATACGCGGAGGGAGCTGTTTTTT.

This rearrangement joins TRBV6-8 to TRBJ1-3, with 7 bases lining up with TRBD1. Germline trimming cut 5 bases from V and 1 base from J; bases unmatched to any gene: 2. The CDR3 loop spans 14 amino acids. The germline gives CDR1 MNHGY, CDR2 SAAAGT. As DNA, the CDR3 is TGTGCCAGCAGTAGACAGGGATCTGGAAACACCATATATTTT. Amino acid sequence: CASSRQGSGNTIYF.

This clone was picked up one time. The chain recombines TRBV6-6 with TRBJ2-5; D unresolved. The CDR3 contains 11 residues. The V end lost 4 bases, the J end lost 5 bases, and 5 bases lay between the germline ends. Germline CDR1 MNHNY, CDR2 SVGAGI (reference sequence). The CDR3 loop reads CASSSPETQYF. CDR3 in DNA: TGTGCCAGCAGTTCCCCGGAGACCCAGTACTTC.

The chain employs TRBV4-1 and TRBJ1-3; weak D call: TRBD1 (6 bases). V lost 1 base, J lost 0 bases, and 7 bases lay in between. The CDR3 is 15 residues long. Germline CDR1 MGHRA, CDR2 YSYEKL. CDR3 DNA sequence: TGCGCCAGCAGCCAAGTGGACAGCTCTGGAAACACCATATATTTT. Protein product: CASSQVDSSGNTIYF.

This clone appeared a few times. The chain combines TRBV4-1 with TRBJ2-1; 10 nucleotides match TRBD2. V lost 0 bases to trimming and J lost 0 bases; unmatched junction nucleotides: 8. The CDR3 is 19 residues long. Germline values: CDR1 MGHRA, CDR2 YSYEKL. The CDR3 loop is CASSQDWSSGSSSYNEQFF. DNA for the CDR3: TGCGCCAGCAGCCAAGATTGGTCTAGCGGGAGTAGCTCCTACAATGAGCAGTTCTTC.

This chain joins TRBV6-5 and TRBJ2-2, with 9 bases matching TRBD1. Germline V gene sequence: CDR1 MNHEY, CDR2 SVGAGI. The V and J ends lost 7 bases and 3 bases, in that order; junction bases with no gene match: 6. The CDR3 contains 15 residues. CDR3 nucleotide sequence: TGTGCCAGCAATGGACAGGGGCCATACACCGGGGAGCTGTTTTTT. Translated, it gives CASNGQGPYTGELFF.

The genes are TRBV5-6 and TRBJ2-5; weak D call: TRBD2 (6 bases). This CDR3 is built from 13 residues. V was clipped by 4 bases and J by 4 bases, with 11 bases between them. CDR1 and CDR2 (germline): SGHDT, YYEEEE. The CDR3 here is CASSTRGRETQYF. The CDR3 nucleotides read TGTGCCAGCAGCACCCGGGGGAGAGAGACCCAGTACTTC.

V is TRBV7-2 and J is TRBJ2-5; 9 bases align to TRBD1. The CDR3 runs 21 residues. Germline V gene sequence: CDR1 SGHTA, CDR2 FQGNSA. The J segment lost 5 bases and the V segment lost 0 bases, leaving 22 bases of the junction unmatched. CDR3 in DNA: TGTGCCAGCAGCTTAGCCCATACAACTCGTAGGGACAGGGTGAGGGGCGAGACCCAGTACTTC. Amino acids: CASSLAHTTRRDRVRGETQYF.

The chain uses TRBV25-1 and TRBJ2-1, with D possibly being TRBD1 (5 bases). Trimming took 3 bases from V and 9 from J, leaving 12 bases between them. The CDR3 contains 13 residues. Looked up from germline, CDR1 is MGHDK and CDR2 is SYGVNS. DNA of the CDR3: TGTGCCAGCAGTGACCCCCAGGGTAGTGAGCAGTTCTTC. Amino acid sequence: CASSDPQGSEQFF.

The chain joins TRBV2 to TRBJ2-5, with TRBD2 as a possible D gene (6 bases). The J call may be in error: the DNA end matches TRBJ2-7 better. Germline values: CDR1 SNHLY, CDR2 FYNNEI. CDR3 size: 15 residues. CDR3 in DNA: TGTGCCACTCGTAGGACGGGGGAGGAGCCCTACGAGCAGTACTTC. This sequence encodes CATRRTGEEPYEQYF.

The CDR3 nucleotides read TGTGCCAGCAGCTTAGATCAGGAACAGCCTCACACCGGGGAGCTGTTTTTT. Protein: CASSLDQEQPHTGELFF. The chain links TRBV11-2 to TRBJ2-2; no firm D call. The CDR3 runs to 17 residues. The germline V and J ends were trimmed by 0 bases and 3 bases, with 14 bases remaining between them. Germline V gives CDR1 SGHAT, CDR2 FQNNGV.